This passage covers 19 T cell receptor beta chains from one sample sequenced in a study of OX40 agonist ivuxolimab in advanced cancers. Using immunoSEQ multiplex PCR, the repertoire was profiled, and TCRdb retains in-frame clones only, with some absent. The sample contains approximately 15,000 clones, approximately 72% of which appear only once. The sequences come from CD4+ or CD8+ T cells sorted from blood, collected in a trial of the OX40 agonist ivuxolimab. Every receptor here comes from an adult with an advanced solid tumor such as melanoma, head and neck, liver or kidney cancer.

The chain is built from TRBV9 and TRBJ2-2; D is uncertain. Germline lookup yields CDR1 SGDLS and CDR2 YYNGEE. Between the trimmed V and J ends, which lost 3 bases and 1 base, there was a span of 7 bases. The CDR3 consists of 14 residues. The CDR3 DNA follows: TGTGCCAGCAGCGCCTACAGGAACACCGGGGAGCTGTTTTTT. As protein: CASSAYRNTGELFF.

The rearrangement links TRBV27 to TRBJ2-5; a possible D gene is TRBD1 (6 bases). The germline V and J ends were trimmed by 5 bases and 5 bases, with 18 bases remaining between them. Germline values: CDR1 MNHEY, CDR2 SMNVEV (reference sequence). The CDR3 length is 15 residues. CDR3 loop: CASSPVLGGDETQYF. CDR3 bases: TGTGCCAGCAGTCCCGTTCTTGGGGGCGATGAGACCCAGTACTTC.

DNA for the CDR3: TGTGCCAGCAGCCAAGAAGTAGCGGAGCTCTACGAGCAGTACTTC. Residues: CASSQEVAELYEQYF. The chain has TRBV4-2 and TRBJ2-7, with D tentatively TRBD2 (6 bases). CDR1 is LGHNA and CDR2 is YNFKEQ in the germline V gene. The CDR3 runs 15 residues. Trimming took 0 bases from V and 3 from J, leaving 12 bases between them.

The chain links TRBV29-1 to TRBJ2-1; 8 bases line up with TRBD2. The CDR3 sequence is 14 residues long. Trimming cost V 6 bases and J 0 bases; bases outside gene matches: 4. Germline V gene data show CDR1 as SQVTM and CDR2 as ANQGSEA. The CDR3, as DNA: TGCAGCGTGGATAGCGGGACCTCCTACAATGAGCAGTTCTTC. Its protein product is CSVDSGTSYNEQFF.

The chain recombines TRBV7-3 with TRBJ2-2, with a weak D call TRBD1 (7 bases). The CDR3 runs to 13 residues. V shed 5 bases and J shed 6 bases, with 10 bases lying between them. From germline, CDR1 is SGHTA and CDR2 FQGTGA. As DNA, the CDR3 is TGTGCCAGCAGCCCAGGGGGGTCCGGGGAGCTGTTTTTT. It is translated as CASSPGGSGELFF.

The chain recombines TRBV29-1 with TRBJ1-2; TRBD1 is a possible D gene (5 bases). CDR3 length: 13 residues. The V end was cut by 5 bases, the J end by 2 bases, with 12 bases between. Germline V gene data show CDR1 as SQVTM and CDR2 as ANQGSEA. The DNA for the CDR3 is TGCAGCGTTCGAGGGGCCGAGAACTATGGCTACACCTTC. Amino acids: CSVRGAENYGYTF.

J is TRBJ2-5 and V is TRBV5-4; D unclear. Germline assignment: CDR1 SGHNT and CDR2 YYREEE (reference sequence). Trimming took off 4 bases at V and 2 bases at J, with 9 bases between the two ends. The CDR3 is 13 amino acids. The CDR3 bases are TGTGCCAGCAGCCAGGACGGTCAAGAGACCCAGTACTTC. Amino acids: CASSQDGQETQYF.

V is TRBV6-4 and J is TRBJ2-3; TRBD2 matches at 9 bases. CDR1 MRHNA and CDR2 SNTAGT come from the germline V gene. After removal of 2 bases from V and 0 bases from J, the junction contained 3 bases not matched to a gene. The CDR3 is made up of 16 amino acids. The DNA for the CDR3 is TGTGCCAGCAGTGACAGTAGCGGGAGTAGCACAGATACGCAGTATTTT. Translating it yields CASSDSSGSSTDTQYF.

The chain is built from TRBV5-4 and TRBJ2-7, with 8 positions matching TRBD1. The junction had 9 bases not matched to a gene; V was cut back by 3 bases and J by 7 bases. CDR3 length: 14 residues. Germline CDR1 reads SGHNT; CDR2 reads YYREEE (reference sequence). The DNA of the CDR3 is TGTGCCAGCAGCTGGACAGGGTTCGTGGGAGAGCAGTACTTC. The encoded protein is CASSWTGFVGEQYF.

This clone was picked up a small number of times. The chain employs TRBV27 and TRBJ1-2; the D gene is possibly TRBD1 (5 bases). Trimming pared 0 bases from V and 7 bases from J, leaving 9 bases between. CDR1 and CDR2 from the germline V gene are MNHEY and SMNVEV (reference sequence). CDR3 length equals 13 residues. CDR3 coding DNA: TGTGCCAGCAGTTTATCGAGGGGATCTGGCTACACCTTC. It yields the protein CASSLSRGSGYTF.

This clone was seen more than once but under ten times. J is TRBJ2-1 and V is TRBV11-2; 8 nucleotides agree with TRBD2. CDR1 is SGHAT, CDR2 FQNNGV, per germline. V was clipped by 1 base and J by 8 bases; unmatched bases: 7. There are 15 residues in the CDR3. The CDR3, as DNA: TGTGCCAGCAGCTTAGGAACTAGCGGCCGTGATGAGCAGTTCTTC. Translated, it gives CASSLGTSGRDEQFF.

CDR3 sequence: CASSLEGLAGLPSFDEQFF. The DNA of the CDR3 is TGCGCCAGCAGCTTGGAGGGACTAGCGGGACTACCATCTTTCGATGAGCAGTTCTTC. The chain has TRBV5-1 and TRBJ2-1; 13 bases align to TRBD2. Germline assignment: CDR1 SGHRS and CDR2 YFSETQ. The J segment lost 8 bases and the V segment lost 0 bases, leaving 14 bases of the junction unmatched. The CDR3 covers 19 residues.

The V and J genes are TRBV15 and TRBJ1-4, with a weak D call TRBD1 (6 bases). The CDR3 loop spans 15 amino acids. Trimming stripped 3 bases from V and 4 bases from J, with 12 bases between. The germline gives CDR1 LNHNV, CDR2 YYDKDF (reference sequence). This CDR3 reads CATSSSRGLNEKLFF. DNA for the CDR3: TGTGCCACCAGCAGCTCCAGGGGCCTTAATGAAAAACTGTTTTTT.

V gene TRBV4-1 combines with J gene TRBJ1-3; D unclear. V lost 1 base to trimming and J lost 2 bases, with 9 bases between them. Germline V gene sequence: CDR1 MGHRA, CDR2 YSYEKL. CDR3 size: 15 residues. In DNA form, the CDR3 reads TGCGCCAGCAGCCAAGCCGGCCCAGCTGGAAACACCATATATTTT. Protein sequence: CASSQAGPAGNTIYF.

This chain joins TRBV11-2 and TRBJ2-7, with 11 positions matching TRBD2. The CDR3 extends over 19 amino acids. Trimming took 6 bases from V and 2 from J; bases not matched to a gene: 18. CDR1 SGHAT and CDR2 FQNNGV come from the germline V gene. In nucleotides, the CDR3 is TGTGCCAGCAGTCCTCTTCACAGCACTAGCGGGAGACGAGCCTACGAGCAGTACTTC. This gives the protein CASSPLHSTSGRRAYEQYF.

This clone was seen more than once but under ten times. CDR3 bases: TGTGCCAGCAGCGTAGGGGGAGCGGGGTACAATGAGCAGTTCTTC. Its translation is CASSVGGAGYNEQFF. V usage is TRBV9 and J usage is TRBJ2-1; the match to TRBD2 covers 7 bases. CDR3 size: 15 residues. The germline V gene has CDR1 SGDLS and CDR2 YYNGEE. V was clipped by 0 bases and J by 4 bases; unmatched bases: 4.

The V call is TRBV27, the J call TRBJ2-7, with 9 bases matching TRBD1. CDR1 MNHEY and CDR2 SMNVEV come from the germline V gene (reference sequence). This CDR3 spans 14 amino acids. V gave up 6 bases and J gave up 6 bases; unmatched junction bases: 9. The CDR3 region is CASRGGTGSSEQYF. The CDR3 DNA is TGTGCCAGCAGGGGCGGGACAGGGTCGAGCGAGCAGTACTTC.

This clone was counted between two and nine times. CDR3 sequence reads: CASATGRGNQPQHF. CDR3 sequence (DNA): TGTGCCAGTGCAACAGGGAGGGGAAATCAGCCCCAGCATTTT. V gene TRBV6-5 combines with J gene TRBJ1-5, with a possible D match to TRBD1 (6 bases). CDR3 length: 14 residues. From germline, CDR1 is MNHEY and CDR2 SVGAGI. Trimming took off 9 bases at V and 4 bases at J, with 16 bases between the two ends.

The chain carries TRBV19 and TRBJ2-7; weak D call: TRBD1 (6 bases). The germline V gene encodes CDR1 LNHDA and CDR2 SQIVND (reference sequence). The ends were cut back, 5 bases at V and 8 bases at J, with 13 bases in the middle. The CDR3 totals 12 residues. The CDR3 region has the DNA TGTGCCAGTAGTTTGGACAGCCCAAAGCAGTACTTC. It specifies CASSLDSPKQYF.